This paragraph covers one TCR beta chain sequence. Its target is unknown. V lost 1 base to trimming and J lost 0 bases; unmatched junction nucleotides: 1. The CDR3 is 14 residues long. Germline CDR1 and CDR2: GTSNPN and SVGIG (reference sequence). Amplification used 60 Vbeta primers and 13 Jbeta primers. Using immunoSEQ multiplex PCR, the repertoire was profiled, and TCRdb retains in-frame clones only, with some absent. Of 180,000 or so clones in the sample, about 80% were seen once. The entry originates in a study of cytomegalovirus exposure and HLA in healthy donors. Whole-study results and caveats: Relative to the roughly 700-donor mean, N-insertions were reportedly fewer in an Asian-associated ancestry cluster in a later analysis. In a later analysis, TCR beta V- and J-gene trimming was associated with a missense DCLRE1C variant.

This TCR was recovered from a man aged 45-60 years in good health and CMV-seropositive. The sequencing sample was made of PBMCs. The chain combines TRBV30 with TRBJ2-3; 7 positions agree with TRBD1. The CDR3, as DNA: TGTGCCTGGAGTGCAGGGGGTAGCACAGATACGCAGTATTTT. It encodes CAWSAGGSTDTQYF.